This T cell receptor beta chain emerged from a study of blood T cell repertoires in COVID-19. The ends were cut back, 3 bases at V and 7 bases at J, with 12 bases in the middle. The CDR3 loop spans 13 amino acids. Clones were read by immunoSEQ multiplex PCR, and TCRdb kept only the in-frame ones, dropping some. Among some 290,000 clones listed, roughly 86% were seen once. V gene TRBV12-3 or TRBV12-4 combines with J gene TRBJ1-2, with D perhaps matching TRBD1 (5 bases). The sequenced material came from peripheral blood. The receptor was isolated from a woman in her thirties with COVID-19, enrolled during active disease. The CDR3 bases are TGTGCCAGCAGTTTCATGGCCAGGGCTGGCTACACCTTC. Its protein is CASSFMARAGYTF.